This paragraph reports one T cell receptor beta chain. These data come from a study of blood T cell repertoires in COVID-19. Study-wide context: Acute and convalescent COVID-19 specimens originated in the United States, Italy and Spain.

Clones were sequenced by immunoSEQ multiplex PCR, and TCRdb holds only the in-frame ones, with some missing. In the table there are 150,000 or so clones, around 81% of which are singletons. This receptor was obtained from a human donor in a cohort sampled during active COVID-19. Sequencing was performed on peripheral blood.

The CDR3 loop is CASSSYGTGEGETQYF. In nucleotides, the CDR3 is TGTGCCAGCAGCTCCTACGGGACAGGGGAGGGGGAGACCCAGTACTTC. The V call is TRBV11-3, the J call TRBJ2-5; 10 bases line up with TRBD1. The CDR3 runs to 16 residues. Germline trimming cut 4 bases from V and 5 bases from J; bases unmatched to any gene: 10. Per the germline V gene, CDR1 is SGHNT and CDR2 is YENEEA.